This T cell receptor beta chain was captured by sequencing in a study of blood T cells in healthy people across ages. Study overall: There was about one barcoded beta molecule captured by template switching per two T cells.

This clonotype came up a few times. The second PCR ran about 6 to 12 cycles with a sample-barcoded 5' primer and J-beta primers. A single record per CDR3 protein comes from TCRdb applying MiXCR to the 5' RACE reads. The repertoire has 550,000 to 800,000 distinct CDR3 sequences, about 30% of them found once; the top ten carry over 15%. The sequence was obtained from a woman at least 80 years old in good health. The sample consisted of blood.

CDR3 amino acids: CAISANRWGPTEAFF. The DNA of the CDR3 is TGTGCCATCAGTGCCAATCGATGGGGCCCCACTGAAGCTTTCTTT. The genes are TRBV10-3 and TRBJ1-1; a possible D gene is TRBD1 (5 bases). CDR3 length equals 15 residues. Trimming shortened V by 4 bases and J by 4 bases, and 16 bases separated the two germline ends. Germline V gene sequence: CDR1 ENHRY, CDR2 SYGVKD.